The rows below give T cell receptor beta chains drawn from one sample of a study of molecular identifiers for immune sequencing clone quantification. TCRdb passed the PCR reads through MiXCR, listing each CDR3 protein once. The table records 20,000 or so distinct CDR3 sequences, 20% to 25% of them present only once. The specimen was naive CD8+ T cells from blood, with Jurkat cell RNA spiked in. These receptors were collected from a human donor in good health. Some libraries in this study had Jurkat cell RNA spiked in. Each CDR3 is given with its conserved first and last residue. A D gene is named only where the DNA matches it firmly. Not all rows give a size; the values are once, few, many and, for expanded clones, a class.

len	abundance	v_gene	j_gene	d_gene	CDR3aa
15	once	TRBV12-3/TRBV12-4	TRBJ2-3	TRBD1	CASTLRQGATDTQYF
14	medium-sized	TRBV4-3	TRBJ2-5	NA	CASSQDRRRETQYF
17	medium-sized	TRBV4-3	TRBJ2-2	TRBD2	CASSQRTSGPNTGELFF
16	NA	TRBV28	TRBJ2-1	TRBD2	CASSPEGLVYKNEQFF
14	many	TRBV29-1	TRBJ2-7	NA	CSVEGLPIGSEQYF
15	many	TRBV24-1	TRBJ2-5	NA	CATSDLSGGFETQYF
13	many	TRBV28	TRBJ1-4	NA	CASSRQEAEKLFF
16	many	TRBV29-1	TRBJ2-1	TRBD2	CSADLAGPSSYNEQFF
12	once	TRBV7-9	TRBJ2-7	NA	CASNWTDYEQYF
19	once	TRBV10-3	TRBJ2-7	TRBD2	CAIRRQERVAGGYSYEQYF
14	many	TRBV29-1	TRBJ2-7	NA	CSVEEGRGHHEQYF
15	many	TRBV4-1	TRBJ2-2	TRBD2	CASSHAPGGSGELFF
12	NA	TRBV7-9	TRBJ2-3	NA	CAGTPRADTQYF
12	many	TRBV28	TRBJ2-2	NA	CAISGTSWELFF
15	many	TRBV27	TRBJ2-5	TRBD1	CASTRAGGDQETQYF
12	NA	TRBV7-9	TRBJ2-7	NA	CASTKDSYEQYF
17	many	TRBV6-5	TRBJ2-7	NA	CASSYSWETYLSYEQYF
14	medium-sized	TRBV5-1	TRBJ2-5	NA	CASSTAGREETQYF
11	medium-sized	TRBV7-8	TRBJ2-5	NA	CASSTWETQYF
15	NA	TRBV28	TRBJ2-7	NA	CASSSRLVYPYEQYF
12	medium-sized	TRBV10-3	TRBJ2-3	NA	CAISDGGDTQYF
17	NA	TRBV3-1	TRBJ2-1	TRBD2	CASSQDMLAGVTNEQFF
16	many	TRBV7-6	TRBJ1-2	TRBD1	CASSHHRDRVEGGYTF
17	few	TRBV12-3/TRBV12-4	TRBJ2-2	TRBD1	CASSYPGQGTNTGELFF
11	many	TRBV7-9	TRBJ1-2	TRBD1	CASRLGQGPTF